One TCR beta chain is described in this entry. Its antigen is currently unknown. The ends were cut back, 3 bases at V and 9 bases at J, with 7 bases in the middle. The germline CDR1 and CDR2 sequences are SGHKS and YYEKEE (reference sequence). CDR3 length equals 11 residues. TCRdb re-called the 5' RACE reads with MiXCR, one entry per CDR3 protein. The sample lists several thousand distinct CDR3 sequences, about 45% occurring once. The study, taken as a whole, reports: Tumor Tregs overlapped most with tumor, then blood, naive CD4+ cells.

Cells sorted as Tregs were CD4+, CD25+ and CD127-/low. This clonotype was obtained from a female donor with breast cancer. The source material was Tregs sorted from a lymph node. The rearrangement joins TRBV5-5 to TRBJ2-1; D is possibly TRBD2 (6 bases). The DNA for the CDR3 is TGTGCCAGCAGCTGGGACTTTGAGCAGTTCTTC. Amino acids: CASSWDFEQFF.